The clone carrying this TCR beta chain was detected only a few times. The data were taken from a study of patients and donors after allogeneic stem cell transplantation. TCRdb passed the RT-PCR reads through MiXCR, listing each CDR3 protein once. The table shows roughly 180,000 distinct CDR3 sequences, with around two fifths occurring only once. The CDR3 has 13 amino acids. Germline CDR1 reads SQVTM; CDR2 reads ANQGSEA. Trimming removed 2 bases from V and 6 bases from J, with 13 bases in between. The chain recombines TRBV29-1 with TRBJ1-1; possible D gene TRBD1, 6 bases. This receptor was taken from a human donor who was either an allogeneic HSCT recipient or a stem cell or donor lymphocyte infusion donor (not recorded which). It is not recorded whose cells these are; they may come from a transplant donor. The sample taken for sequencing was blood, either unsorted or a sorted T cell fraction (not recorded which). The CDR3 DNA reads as TGCAGCGTTGAAAGGGCAGGGGTATCTGAAGCTTTCTTT. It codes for CSVERAGVSEAFF.